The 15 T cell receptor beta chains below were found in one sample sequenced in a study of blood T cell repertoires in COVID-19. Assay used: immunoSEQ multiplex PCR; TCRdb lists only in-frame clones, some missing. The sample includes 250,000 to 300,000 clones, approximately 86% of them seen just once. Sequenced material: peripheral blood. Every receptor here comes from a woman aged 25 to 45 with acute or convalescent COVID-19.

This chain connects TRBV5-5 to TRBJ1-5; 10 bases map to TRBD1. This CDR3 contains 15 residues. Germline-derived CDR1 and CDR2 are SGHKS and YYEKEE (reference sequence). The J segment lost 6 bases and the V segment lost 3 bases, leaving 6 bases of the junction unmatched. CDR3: CASSYSGTGVQPQHF. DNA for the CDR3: TGTGCCAGCAGCTATTCAGGGACAGGGGTTCAGCCCCAGCATTTT.

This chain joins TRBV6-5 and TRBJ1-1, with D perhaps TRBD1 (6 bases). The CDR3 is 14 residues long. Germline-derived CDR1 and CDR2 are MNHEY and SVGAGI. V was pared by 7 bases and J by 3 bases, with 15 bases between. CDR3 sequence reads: CASTDRSSYTEAFF. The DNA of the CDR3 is TGTGCCAGCACCGACAGGAGTTCGTACACTGAAGCTTTCTTT.

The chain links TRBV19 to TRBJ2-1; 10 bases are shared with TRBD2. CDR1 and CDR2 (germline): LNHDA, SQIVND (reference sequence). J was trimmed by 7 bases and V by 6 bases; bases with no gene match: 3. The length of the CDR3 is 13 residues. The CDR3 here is CASRPAGGNEQFF. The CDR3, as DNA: TGTGCCAGTAGACCAGCGGGAGGGAATGAGCAGTTCTTC.

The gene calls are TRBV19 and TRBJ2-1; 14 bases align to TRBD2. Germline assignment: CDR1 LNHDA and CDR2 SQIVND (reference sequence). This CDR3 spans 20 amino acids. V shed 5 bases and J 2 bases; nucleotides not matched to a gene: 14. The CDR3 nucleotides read TGTGCCAGTAGTCCGTCTGGACTAGCGGGAGGCCCGGCCCCCTACAATGAGCAGTTCTTC. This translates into CASSPSGLAGGPAPYNEQFF.

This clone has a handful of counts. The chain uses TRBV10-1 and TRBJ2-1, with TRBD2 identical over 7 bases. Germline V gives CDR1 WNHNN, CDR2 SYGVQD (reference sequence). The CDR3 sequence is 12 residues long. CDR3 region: CDSGRAYNEQFF. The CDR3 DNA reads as TGCGACTCTGGGAGGGCCTACAATGAGCAGTTCTTC.

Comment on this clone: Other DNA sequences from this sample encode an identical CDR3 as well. The CDR3 sequence is CASSPGTGGLNYGYTF. CDR3 in DNA: TGTGCCAGCAGCCCCGGGACAGGGGGGTTAAACTATGGCTACACCTTC. V and J are TRBV7-9 and TRBJ1-2; 11 bases line up with TRBD1. This CDR3 comprises 16 residues. CDR1 and CDR2 (germline): SEHNR, FQNEAQ (reference sequence). J was trimmed by 2 bases and V by 5 bases; bases with no gene match: 7.

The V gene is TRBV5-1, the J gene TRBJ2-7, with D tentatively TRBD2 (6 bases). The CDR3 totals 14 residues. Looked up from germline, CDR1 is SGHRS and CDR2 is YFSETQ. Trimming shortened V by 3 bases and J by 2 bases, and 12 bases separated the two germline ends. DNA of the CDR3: TGCGCCAGCAGCTCGGGTGGGGGGACCTACGAGCAGTACTTC. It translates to CASSSGGGTYEQYF.

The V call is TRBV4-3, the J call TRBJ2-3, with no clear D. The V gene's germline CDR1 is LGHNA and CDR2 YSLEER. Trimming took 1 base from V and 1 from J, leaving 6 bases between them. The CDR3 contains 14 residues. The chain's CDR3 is CASSQGSGTDTQYF. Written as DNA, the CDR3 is TGCGCCAGCAGCCAAGGGTCGGGCACAGATACGCAGTATTTT.

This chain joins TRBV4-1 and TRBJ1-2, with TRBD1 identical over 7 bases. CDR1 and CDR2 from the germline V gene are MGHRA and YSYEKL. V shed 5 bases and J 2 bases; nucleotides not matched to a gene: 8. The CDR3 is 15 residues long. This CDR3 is CASSDGQAGNYGYTF. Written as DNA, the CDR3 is TGCGCCAGCAGCGACGGACAGGCTGGAAACTATGGCTACACCTTC.

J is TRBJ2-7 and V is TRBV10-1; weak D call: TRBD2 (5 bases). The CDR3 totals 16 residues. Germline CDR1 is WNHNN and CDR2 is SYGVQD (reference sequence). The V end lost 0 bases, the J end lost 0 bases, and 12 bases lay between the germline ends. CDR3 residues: CASSESGDYLSYEQYF. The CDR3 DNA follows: TGCGCCAGCAGTGAGTCCGGAGACTACCTCTCCTACGAGCAGTACTTC.

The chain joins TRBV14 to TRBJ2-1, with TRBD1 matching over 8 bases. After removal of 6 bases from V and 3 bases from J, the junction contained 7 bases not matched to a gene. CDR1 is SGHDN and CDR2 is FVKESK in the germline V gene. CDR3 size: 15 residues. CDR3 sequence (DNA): TGTGCCAGCAGTCCTGAGACAGGGGTCTACAATGAGCAGTTCTTC. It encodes CASSPETGVYNEQFF.

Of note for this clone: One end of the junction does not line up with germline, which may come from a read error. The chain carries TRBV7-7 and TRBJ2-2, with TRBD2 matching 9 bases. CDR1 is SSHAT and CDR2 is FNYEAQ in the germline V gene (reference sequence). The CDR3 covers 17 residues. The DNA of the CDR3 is TGTGCTAGCAGCTTATCTATTATTGCGGGAGGGACCGGGGAGCTGTTTTTT. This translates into CASSLSIIAGGTGELFF.

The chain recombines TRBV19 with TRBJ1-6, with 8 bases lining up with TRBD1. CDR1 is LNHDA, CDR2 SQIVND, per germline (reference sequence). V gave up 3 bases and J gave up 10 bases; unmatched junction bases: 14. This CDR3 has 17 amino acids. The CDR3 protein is CASSIYGQGIQRSPLHF. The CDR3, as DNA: TGTGCCAGTAGTATTTACGGACAGGGAATACAGAGGTCACCCCTCCACTTT.

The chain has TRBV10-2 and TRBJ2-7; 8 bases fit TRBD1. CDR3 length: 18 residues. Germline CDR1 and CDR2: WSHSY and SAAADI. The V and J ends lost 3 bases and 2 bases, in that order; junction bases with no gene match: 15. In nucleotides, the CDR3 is TGCGCCAGCAGTGAACCCCCAGGGGCAGGGGGCTCCACCTACGAGCAGTACTTC. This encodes CASSEPPGAGGSTYEQYF.

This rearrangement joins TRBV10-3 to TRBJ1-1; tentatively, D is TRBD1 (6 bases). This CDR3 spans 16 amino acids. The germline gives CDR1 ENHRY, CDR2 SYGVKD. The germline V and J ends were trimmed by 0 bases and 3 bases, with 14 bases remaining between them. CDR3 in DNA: TGTGCCATCAGTGAGTCGATGGGGGGGCGGCACACTGAAGCTTTCTTT. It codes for CAISESMGGRHTEAFF.